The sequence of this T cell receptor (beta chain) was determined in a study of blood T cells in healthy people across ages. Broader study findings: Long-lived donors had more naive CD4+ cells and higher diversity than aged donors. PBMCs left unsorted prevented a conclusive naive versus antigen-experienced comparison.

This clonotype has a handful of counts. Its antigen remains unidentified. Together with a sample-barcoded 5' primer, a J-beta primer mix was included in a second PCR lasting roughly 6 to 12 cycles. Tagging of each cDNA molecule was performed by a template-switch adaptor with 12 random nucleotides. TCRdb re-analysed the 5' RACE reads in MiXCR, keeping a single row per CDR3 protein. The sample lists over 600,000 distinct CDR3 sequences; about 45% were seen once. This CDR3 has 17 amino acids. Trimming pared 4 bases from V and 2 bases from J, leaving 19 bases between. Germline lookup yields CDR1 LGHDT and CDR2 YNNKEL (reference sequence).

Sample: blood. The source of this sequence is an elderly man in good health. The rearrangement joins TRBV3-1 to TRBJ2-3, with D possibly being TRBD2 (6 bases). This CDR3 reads CASSLGVTAGHTDTQYF. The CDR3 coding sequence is TGTGCCAGCAGCCTGGGGGTTACGGCGGGGCACACAGATACGCAGTATTTT.